These 8 T cell receptor beta chains came from one sample sequenced in a study of shared clonotypes between healthy human individuals. Using immunoSEQ multiplex PCR, the repertoire was profiled, and TCRdb retains in-frame clones only, with some absent. The sample carries about 680,000 clones, approximately 73% recorded once. The sequencing input was memory CD4+ T cells sorted from blood. The subset: CD45RA-negative fraction. The receptors were gathered from a woman in her twenties or thirties in good health.

The chain carries TRBV9 and TRBJ2-1; weak D call: TRBD1 (7 bases). CDR1 and CDR2 (germline): SGDLS, YYNGEE. Trimming removed 3 bases at V and 0 bases at J, with 16 bases between. The CDR3 consists of 17 residues. DNA of the CDR3: TGTGCCAGCAGCGCGGGGGACAGCGGGTACTCCTACAATGAGCAGTTCTTC. Protein: CASSAGDSGYSYNEQFF.

This clone was seen more than once but under ten times. This chain connects TRBV19 to TRBJ2-1, with TRBD2 identical over 12 bases. This CDR3 spans 15 amino acids. V shed 2 bases, J shed 7 bases, and the junction held 3 bases outside the gene matches. Germline V gives CDR1 LNHDA, CDR2 SQIVND (reference sequence). Written as DNA, the CDR3 is TGTGCCAGTAGTATACTAGCGGGAGGGGGAAATGAGCAGTTCTTC. This sequence encodes CASSILAGGGNEQFF.

J is TRBJ2-5 and V is TRBV4-1, with D perhaps matching TRBD2 (6 bases). CDR1 MGHRA and CDR2 YSYEKL come from the germline V gene. V lost 1 base, J lost 11 bases, and 20 bases lay in between. This CDR3 is built from 15 residues. CDR3 in amino acids: CASSQVRIARREQYF. In DNA, the CDR3 is TGCGCCAGCAGCCAAGTGAGGATAGCTAGGAGGGAGCAGTACTTC.

A word on this clone: The sample has other DNA sequences that encode this CDR3 too. This sequence joins TRBV11-2 and TRBJ2-5; unclear D gene. The germline gives CDR1 SGHAT, CDR2 FQNNGV. V lost 2 bases and J 0 bases, leaving 1 base between the germline ends. The CDR3 covers 12 residues. CDR3 region: CASSLNQETQYF. As DNA, the CDR3 is TGTGCCAGCAGCTTAAACCAAGAGACCCAGTACTTC. Full variable domain (rest looked up from reference TRBV11-2 and TRBJ2-5): EAGVAQSPRYKIIEKRQSVAFWCNPISGHATLYWYQQILGQGPKLLIQFQNNGVVDDSQLPKDRFSAERLKGVDSTLKIQPAKLEDSAVYLCASSLNQETQYFGPGTRLLVL.

The chain is built from TRBV9 and TRBJ2-7, with 10 bases fitting TRBD1. Germline V gene sequence: CDR1 SGDLS, CDR2 YYNGEE. J gave up 3 bases and V 3 bases, and 3 bases lay outside the gene matches. The CDR3 is 14 amino acids. The CDR3 reads CASSAGTGVYEQYF. In nucleotides, the CDR3 is TGTGCCAGCAGCGCCGGGACAGGGGTCTACGAGCAGTACTTC.

The CDR3 DNA sequence: TGTGCCAGCAGCTCCGGGGCTAATGAAAAACTGTTTTTT. Translation: CASSSGANEKLFF. This rearrangement joins TRBV7-6 to TRBJ1-4; D unclear. Between the trimmed V and J ends, which lost 4 bases and 3 bases, there was a span of 6 bases. From germline, CDR1 is SGHVS and CDR2 FNYEAQ. CDR3 size: 13 residues. Filled out from reference TRBV7-6 and TRBJ1-4, the complete variable domain reads GAGVSQSPRYKVTKRGQDVALRCDPISGHVSLYWYRQALGQGPEFLTYFNYEAQQDKSGLPNDRFSAERPEGSISTLTIQRTEQRDSAMYRCASSSGANEKLFFGSGTQLSVL.

V is TRBV2 and J is TRBJ1-1; no definite D call. Germline CDR1 reads SNHLY; CDR2 reads FYNNEI. The CDR3 covers 11 residues. V was shortened by 4 bases and J by 10 bases, with 10 bases between the two germline ends. The CDR3 DNA is TGTGCCAGCAGTGGGGGAGGGAGAGCTTTCTTT. Protein: CASSGGGRAFF.

A word on this clone: The sample has other DNA sequences that encode this CDR3 too. This CDR3 is CASRGPDTEAFF. CDR3 sequence (DNA): TGTGCCAGCAGGGGGCCCGACACTGAAGCTTTCTTT. The chain recombines TRBV6-5 with TRBJ1-1; possible D gene TRBD1, 5 bases. Trimming removed 6 bases at V and 3 bases at J, with 8 bases between. This CDR3 is built from 12 residues. Germline CDR1 reads MNHEY; CDR2 reads SVGAGI.